The rows below give T cell receptor beta chains drawn from one sample of a study of blood T cells in healthy people across ages. TCRdb redid the calling of the 5' RACE reads with MiXCR, one entry per CDR3 protein. This table has 1.5 million to 2 million distinct CDR3 sequences, around half appearing once. Sequenced sample: blood. All receptors derive from a middle-aged woman in good health. Both conserved end residues are part of each CDR3. Fields, in order: clone size, J gene, D gene, CDR3 length, V gene, CDR3 protein, CDR3 DNA. A D gene is named only where the DNA matches it firmly. A row's size may be missing; if present it is once, few, many or a size class.

clone_size: .; j_call: TRBJ2-1; d_call: TRBD1; cdr3_length: 14; v_call: TRBV9; cdr3_aa: CASSVSTGSNEQFF; cdr3_nt: TGTGCCAGCAGCGTATCGACAGGGAGCAATGAGCAGTTCTTC
clone_size: .; j_call: TRBJ2-3; d_call: .; cdr3_length: 15; v_call: TRBV11-1; cdr3_aa: CASSSLQISTDTQYF; cdr3_nt: TGTGCCAGCAGCTCCCTTCAGATAAGCACAGATACGCAGTATTTT
clone_size: .; j_call: TRBJ2-5; d_call: TRBD1; cdr3_length: 14; v_call: TRBV18; cdr3_aa: CASSPVGQGETQYF; cdr3_nt: TGTGCCAGCTCACCGGTGGGACAGGGGGAGACCCAGTACTTC
clone_size: .; j_call: TRBJ2-7; d_call: .; cdr3_length: 15; v_call: TRBV12-3/TRBV12-4; cdr3_aa: CASRPAGGYCNEQYF; cdr3_nt: TGTGCCAGCAGGCCAGCAGGGGGGTACTGCAATGAGCAGTACTTC
clone_size: .; j_call: TRBJ2-1; d_call: .; cdr3_length: 16; v_call: TRBV4-3; cdr3_aa: CASSQEEVAVYNEQFF; cdr3_nt: TGCGCCAGCAGTCAAGAGGAGGTAGCCGTCTACAATGAGCAGTTCTTC
clone_size: .; j_call: TRBJ2-3; d_call: TRBD1; cdr3_length: 14; v_call: TRBV20-1; cdr3_aa: CSALFLRGTDTRYF; cdr3_nt: TGCAGTGCTCTCTTCCTTAGGGGGACAGATACGCGGTATTTT
clone_size: many; j_call: TRBJ2-1; d_call: .; cdr3_length: 12; v_call: TRBV2; cdr3_aa: CASSGTYNEQFF; cdr3_nt: TGTGCCAGCAGCGGGACTTACAATGAGCAGTTCTTC
clone_size: .; j_call: TRBJ2-4; d_call: .; cdr3_length: 14; v_call: TRBV20-1; cdr3_aa: CSARDRGFQNIQYF; cdr3_nt: TGCAGTGCTAGAGATCGAGGCTTTCAGAACATTCAGTACTTC
clone_size: .; j_call: TRBJ1-6; d_call: .; cdr3_length: 14; v_call: TRBV6-5; cdr3_aa: CASSWTEDNSPLHF; cdr3_nt: TGTGCCAGCAGTTGGACGGAAGATAATTCACCCCTCCACTTT
clone_size: .; j_call: TRBJ2-6; d_call: .; cdr3_length: 16; v_call: TRBV7-9; cdr3_aa: CASSFDRTPGANVLTF; cdr3_nt: TGTGCCAGCAGCTTCGACAGGACCCCTGGGGCCAACGTCCTGACTTTC
clone_size: .; j_call: TRBJ1-4; d_call: .; cdr3_length: 17; v_call: TRBV4-1; cdr3_aa: CASSQDPSDPNNEKLFF; cdr3_nt: TGCGCCAGCAGCCAAGATCCCAGTGACCCCAACAATGAAAAACTGTTTTTT
clone_size: .; j_call: TRBJ2-3; d_call: TRBD2; cdr3_length: 19; v_call: TRBV12-3/TRBV12-4; cdr3_aa: CASSFPASGGCSSTDTQYF; cdr3_nt: TGTGCCAGCAGTTTCCCCGCTAGCGGGGGTTGCTCTAGCACAGATACGCAGTATTTT
clone_size: .; j_call: TRBJ2-7; d_call: .; cdr3_length: 12; v_call: TRBV20-1; cdr3_aa: CSAPLFGDEQYF; cdr3_nt: TGCAGTGCTCCATTGTTTGGAGACGAGCAGTACTTC
clone_size: .; j_call: TRBJ1-2; d_call: .; cdr3_length: 14; v_call: TRBV20-1; cdr3_aa: CSARDQGIPYGYTF; cdr3_nt: TGCAGTGCTAGAGATCAGGGGATCCCATATGGCTACACCTTC
clone_size: few; j_call: TRBJ2-7; d_call: TRBD2; cdr3_length: 18; v_call: TRBV6-4; cdr3_aa: CASRKGWVASGPHYEQYF; cdr3_nt: TGTGCCAGCAGGAAGGGTTGGGTGGCTAGCGGCCCCCACTACGAGCAGTACTTC
clone_size: few; j_call: TRBJ2-7; d_call: TRBD1; cdr3_length: 12; v_call: TRBV29-1; cdr3_aa: CSAGQASYEQYF; cdr3_nt: TGCAGCGCGGGACAGGCCTCCTACGAGCAGTACTTC
clone_size: .; j_call: TRBJ2-5; d_call: .; cdr3_length: 16; v_call: TRBV28; cdr3_aa: CASSSPDGLYQETQYF; cdr3_nt: TGTGCCAGCAGTTCTCCGGACGGACTGTACCAAGAGACCCAGTACTTC
clone_size: .; j_call: TRBJ1-1; d_call: TRBD1; cdr3_length: 15; v_call: TRBV10-3; cdr3_aa: CAIRWDRDPNTEAFF; cdr3_nt: TGTGCCATCAGATGGGACAGAGACCCGAACACTGAAGCTTTCTTT
clone_size: .; j_call: TRBJ2-3; d_call: TRBD2; cdr3_length: 15; v_call: TRBV28; cdr3_aa: CASTSFGGASDTQYF; cdr3_nt: TGTGCCAGCACCTCCTTCGGGGGGGCCTCAGATACGCAGTATTTT
clone_size: once; j_call: TRBJ2-4; d_call: .; cdr3_length: 16; v_call: TRBV7-2; cdr3_aa: CASSPSPTVAKNIQYF; cdr3_nt: TGTGCCAGCAGCCCCAGCCCGACAGTAGCCAAAAACATTCAGTACTTC
clone_size: .; j_call: TRBJ1-2; d_call: TRBD1; cdr3_length: 15; v_call: TRBV12-3/TRBV12-4; cdr3_aa: CASSAGTGVTYGYTF; cdr3_nt: TGTGCCAGCAGTGCAGGGACAGGCGTTACCTATGGCTACACCTTC
clone_size: .; j_call: TRBJ2-3; d_call: .; cdr3_length: 14; v_call: TRBV20-1; cdr3_aa: CSAPAGSSTDTQYF; cdr3_nt: TGCAGTGCTCCTGCGGGCTCTAGCACAGATACGCAGTATTTT
clone_size: .; j_call: TRBJ2-7; d_call: TRBD1; cdr3_length: 14; v_call: TRBV6-6; cdr3_aa: CASSPSRDRGEQYF; cdr3_nt: TGTGCCAGCAGTCCCTCCCGAGACAGGGGCGAGCAGTACTTC
clone_size: .; j_call: TRBJ2-2; d_call: .; cdr3_length: 15; v_call: TRBV5-1; cdr3_aa: CAGSRDGINTGELFF; cdr3_nt: TGCGCCGGCAGTCGAGACGGGATCAACACCGGGGAGCTGTTTTTT
clone_size: .; j_call: TRBJ2-7; d_call: TRBD1; cdr3_length: 16; v_call: TRBV4-3; cdr3_aa: CASSQAAGQVSYEQYF; cdr3_nt: TGCGCCAGCAGCCAAGCTGCGGGACAGGTATCGTACGAGCAGTACTTC
clone_size: .; j_call: TRBJ2-3; d_call: .; cdr3_length: 15; v_call: TRBV5-6; cdr3_aa: CASSARPLGTDTQYF; cdr3_nt: TGTGCCAGCTCTGCGAGGCCCTTGGGGACAGATACGCAGTATTTT
clone_size: .; j_call: TRBJ2-3; d_call: .; cdr3_length: 15; v_call: TRBV7-2; cdr3_aa: CASSPGTLVTDAQYF; cdr3_nt: TGTGCCAGCAGCCCAGGGACATTGGTCACAGATGCGCAGTATTTT
clone_size: .; j_call: TRBJ2-7; d_call: .; cdr3_length: 14; v_call: TRBV7-2; cdr3_aa: CASSLSRGFNEQYF; cdr3_nt: TGTGCCAGCAGCCTGAGTCGGGGGTTCAACGAGCAGTACTTC
clone_size: .; j_call: TRBJ2-3; d_call: TRBD2; cdr3_length: 14; v_call: TRBV10-2; cdr3_aa: CASHIAGVLDTQYF; cdr3_nt: TGCGCCAGCCATATAGCGGGGGTCTTAGATACGCAGTATTTT
clone_size: .; j_call: TRBJ2-7; d_call: TRBD2; cdr3_length: 18; v_call: TRBV7-6; cdr3_aa: CASSLGASGVDSYNEQYF; cdr3_nt: TGTGCCAGCAGCTTAGGGGCTAGCGGGGTCGACTCCTACAATGAGCAGTACTTC
clone_size: .; j_call: TRBJ2-3; d_call: .; cdr3_length: 14; v_call: TRBV21-1; cdr3_aa: CASSNFSFTDTQYF; cdr3_nt: TGTGCCAGCAGCAACTTTTCCTTCACAGATACGCAGTATTTT
clone_size: .; j_call: TRBJ2-3; d_call: .; cdr3_length: 13; v_call: TRBV4-1; cdr3_aa: CASSQGKSDTQYF; cdr3_nt: TGCGCCAGCAGCCAAGGGAAATCAGATACGCAGTATTTT
clone_size: few; j_call: TRBJ2-3; d_call: TRBD2; cdr3_length: 16; v_call: TRBV18; cdr3_aa: CASSPTSGGTGDTQYF; cdr3_nt: TGTGCCAGCTCACCGACTAGCGGGGGGACAGGAGATACGCAGTATTTT
clone_size: few; j_call: TRBJ2-5; d_call: TRBD1; cdr3_length: 16; v_call: TRBV11-2; cdr3_aa: CASSLRSGGASETQYF; cdr3_nt: TGTGCCAGCAGCTTAAGGTCAGGGGGCGCGTCAGAGACCCAGTACTTC
clone_size: .; j_call: TRBJ2-1; d_call: TRBD2; cdr3_length: 16; v_call: TRBV7-2; cdr3_aa: CASSSGTSGRVNEQFF; cdr3_nt: TGTGCCAGCAGCTCCGGGACTAGCGGGCGGGTTAATGAGCAGTTCTTC
clone_size: few; j_call: TRBJ2-5; d_call: .; cdr3_length: 12; v_call: TRBV20-1; cdr3_aa: CSATHQGETQYF; cdr3_nt: TGCAGTGCTACCCACCAGGGGGAGACCCAGTACTTC
clone_size: few; j_call: TRBJ2-5; d_call: .; cdr3_length: 16; v_call: TRBV7-2; cdr3_aa: CASSFQANSKWETQYF; cdr3_nt: TGTGCCAGCAGCTTCCAAGCTAACTCTAAGTGGGAGACCCAGTACTTC
clone_size: .; j_call: TRBJ2-1; d_call: TRBD1; cdr3_length: 17; v_call: TRBV5-1; cdr3_aa: CASSWTTGARSYNEQFF; cdr3_nt: TGCGCCAGCAGCTGGACGACAGGGGCCCGATCCTACAATGAGCAGTTCTTC
clone_size: .; j_call: TRBJ2-3; d_call: .; cdr3_length: 15; v_call: TRBV5-1; cdr3_aa: CASSPDAVSTDTQYF; cdr3_nt: TGCGCCAGCAGCCCGGATGCGGTTAGCACAGATACGCAGTATTTT
clone_size: .; j_call: TRBJ1-1; d_call: .; cdr3_length: 13; v_call: TRBV2; cdr3_aa: CASSTDLNTEAFF; cdr3_nt: TGTGCCAGCTCCACCGACTTGAACACTGAAGCTTTCTTT
clone_size: .; j_call: TRBJ1-5; d_call: .; cdr3_length: 15; v_call: TRBV7-9; cdr3_aa: CASSSSGHRHQPQHF; cdr3_nt: TGTGCCAGCAGCTCTTCCGGACATCGCCATCAGCCCCAGCATTTT
clone_size: many; j_call: TRBJ2-7; d_call: .; cdr3_length: 14; v_call: TRBV7-2; cdr3_aa: CASSLALGPYEQYF; cdr3_nt: TGTGCCAGCAGCTTAGCCCTGGGCCCCTACGAGCAGTACTTC
clone_size: few; j_call: TRBJ2-1; d_call: TRBD1; cdr3_length: 17; v_call: TRBV28; cdr3_aa: CASSSGTGSLRWNEQFF; cdr3_nt: TGTGCCAGCAGTTCCGGGACAGGAAGTCTTCGGTGGAATGAGCAGTTCTTC
clone_size: .; j_call: TRBJ2-1; d_call: TRBD1; cdr3_length: 17; v_call: TRBV6-5; cdr3_aa: CASSYSSGDREYNEQFF; cdr3_nt: TGTGCCAGCAGTTACTCGAGTGGTGACAGGGAGTACAATGAGCAGTTCTTC
clone_size: few; j_call: TRBJ2-1; d_call: .; cdr3_length: 12; v_call: TRBV29-1; cdr3_aa: CSVIISYNEQFF; cdr3_nt: TGCAGCGTTATTATCTCCTACAATGAGCAGTTCTTC
clone_size: few; j_call: TRBJ2-3; d_call: .; cdr3_length: 16; v_call: TRBV4-3; cdr3_aa: CASSQDLGGRTDTQYF; cdr3_nt: TGCGCCAGCAGCCAAGATTTGGGTGGCAGGACAGATACGCAGTATTTT
clone_size: .; j_call: TRBJ1-5; d_call: .; cdr3_length: 15; v_call: TRBV3-1; cdr3_aa: CASSQGNRAWEPQHF; cdr3_nt: TGTGCCAGCAGCCAAGGGAACAGGGCCTGGGAGCCCCAGCATTTT
clone_size: few; j_call: TRBJ2-7; d_call: .; cdr3_length: 14; v_call: TRBV27; cdr3_aa: CASSLSLRSYEQYF; cdr3_nt: TGTGCCAGCAGTTTATCGTTAAGAAGCTACGAGCAGTACTTC
clone_size: few; j_call: TRBJ2-3; d_call: .; cdr3_length: 12; v_call: TRBV20-1; cdr3_aa: CSAVTATDTQYF; cdr3_nt: TGCAGTGCCGTGACAGCGACAGATACGCAGTATTTT
clone_size: .; j_call: TRBJ2-1; d_call: .; cdr3_length: 12; v_call: TRBV24-1; cdr3_aa: CATSDLGDEQFF; cdr3_nt: TGTGCCACCAGTGATTTAGGGGACGAGCAGTTCTTC
clone_size: .; j_call: TRBJ2-2; d_call: .; cdr3_length: 16; v_call: TRBV21-1; cdr3_aa: CAKTRVGGANTGELFF; cdr3_nt: TGTGCCAAAACTAGGGTCGGCGGGGCGAACACCGGGGAGCTGTTTTTT
clone_size: .; j_call: TRBJ1-4; d_call: .; cdr3_length: 11; v_call: TRBV29-1; cdr3_aa: CSVGSPSKLFF; cdr3_nt: TGCAGCGTTGGGAGTCCCAGTAAACTGTTTTTT
clone_size: few; j_call: TRBJ2-1; d_call: TRBD1; cdr3_length: 18; v_call: TRBV7-6; cdr3_aa: CASSLIGRGRPSGHEQFF; cdr3_nt: TGTGCCAGCAGCTTAATTGGCAGGGGGCGTCCCAGCGGACATGAGCAGTTCTTC
clone_size: many; j_call: TRBJ2-5; d_call: TRBD2; cdr3_length: 16; v_call: TRBV4-3; cdr3_aa: CASSLLLAGAQETQYF; cdr3_nt: TGCGCCAGCAGCCTGTTACTAGCGGGGGCCCAAGAGACCCAGTACTTC
clone_size: few; j_call: TRBJ2-1; d_call: TRBD2; cdr3_length: 13; v_call: TRBV7-2; cdr3_aa: CASSVRIAGEQFF; cdr3_nt: TGTGCCAGCAGCGTTCGAATAGCGGGTGAGCAGTTCTTC
clone_size: .; j_call: TRBJ2-5; d_call: TRBD2; cdr3_length: 15; v_call: TRBV20-1; cdr3_aa: CSARVPGGRRETQYF; cdr3_nt: TGCAGTGCTAGGGTTCCGGGGGGAAGGCGAGAGACCCAGTACTTC
clone_size: .; j_call: TRBJ2-7; d_call: .; cdr3_length: 18; v_call: TRBV28; cdr3_aa: CASRGSFRVLGSSYEQYF; cdr3_nt: TGTGCCAGCAGAGGATCATTTAGGGTTTTGGGCAGCTCCTACGAGCAGTACTTC
clone_size: .; j_call: TRBJ2-3; d_call: .; cdr3_length: 13; v_call: TRBV24-1; cdr3_aa: CATSDLTIRAQYF; cdr3_nt: TGTGCCACCAGTGATTTGACGATTCGTGCGCAGTATTTT
clone_size: few; j_call: TRBJ2-1; d_call: .; cdr3_length: 15; v_call: TRBV4-3; cdr3_aa: CASSQAYPRNNEQFF; cdr3_nt: TGCGCCAGCAGCCAAGCCTACCCGAGGAACAATGAGCAGTTCTTC